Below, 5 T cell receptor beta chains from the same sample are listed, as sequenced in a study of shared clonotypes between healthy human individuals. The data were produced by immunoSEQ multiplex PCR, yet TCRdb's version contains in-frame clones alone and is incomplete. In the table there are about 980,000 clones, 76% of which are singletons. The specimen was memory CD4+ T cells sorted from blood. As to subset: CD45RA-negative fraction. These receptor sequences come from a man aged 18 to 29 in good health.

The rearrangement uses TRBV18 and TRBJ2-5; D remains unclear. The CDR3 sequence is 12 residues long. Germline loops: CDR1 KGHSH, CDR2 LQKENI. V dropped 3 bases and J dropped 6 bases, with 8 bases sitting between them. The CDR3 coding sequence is TGTGCCAGCTCACCCACCCAGAAGACCCAGTACTTC. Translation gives CASSPTQKTQYF.

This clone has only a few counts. DNA of the CDR3: TGCGCCAGCGGAGGGAGGAGCACAGATACGCAGTATTTT. Encoded protein: CASGGRSTDTQYF. The V call is TRBV4-1, the J call TRBJ2-3; D perhaps matches TRBD2 (6 bases). The CDR3 runs 13 residues. Germline assignment: CDR1 MGHRA and CDR2 YSYEKL. The V end lost 8 bases, the J end lost 0 bases, and 9 bases lay between the germline ends.

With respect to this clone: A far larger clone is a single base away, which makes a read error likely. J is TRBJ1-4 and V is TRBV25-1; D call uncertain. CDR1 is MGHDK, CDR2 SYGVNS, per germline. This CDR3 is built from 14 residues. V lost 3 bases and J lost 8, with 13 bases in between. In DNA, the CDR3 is TGTGCCAGCAGTGACCCGGGTTTAACCGAAAAACTGTTTTTT. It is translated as CASSDPGLTEKLFF.

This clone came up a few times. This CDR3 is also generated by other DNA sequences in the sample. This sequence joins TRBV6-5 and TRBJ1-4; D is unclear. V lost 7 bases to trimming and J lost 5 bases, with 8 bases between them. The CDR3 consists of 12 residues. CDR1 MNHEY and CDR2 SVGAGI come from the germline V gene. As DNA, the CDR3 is TGTGCCAGCAAGGCACCGAATGAAAAACTGTTTTTT. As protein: CASKAPNEKLFF.

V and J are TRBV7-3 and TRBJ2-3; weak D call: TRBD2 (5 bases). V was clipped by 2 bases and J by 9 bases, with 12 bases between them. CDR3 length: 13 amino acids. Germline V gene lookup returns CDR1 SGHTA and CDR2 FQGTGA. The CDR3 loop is CASSLLPAATQYF. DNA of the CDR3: TGTGCCAGCAGCTTACTCCCAGCGGCGACGCAGTATTTT.